A single sample gave rise to the 12 T cell receptor beta chains below, sequenced in a study of T cell repertoires in cytomegalovirus infection (dated 2019 in TCRdb). The instrument was an Illumina HiSeq 1500. TCRdb trimmed public reads at Q25 via fastp, called clones via MiXCR and kept in-frame beta chains. For every CDR3 protein sequence, its rows merge into one entry that carries the most common genes and DNA. The sample data list hundreds of thousands of distinct CDR3 sequences, and roughly 22% of these were observed just once. The ten largest clones add up to 15% to 20% of the sample. The sequenced sample was CD8+ T cells from PBMCs. The receptors were gathered from a human donor in good health (CMV status not recorded). Some clones in this sample may be carry-over from other donors' samples.

The rearrangement uses TRBV19 and TRBJ1-1; D is undetermined. The CDR3 extends over 15 amino acids. V dropped 3 bases and J dropped 1 base, with 12 bases sitting between them. Germline values: CDR1 LNHDA, CDR2 SQIVND (reference sequence). In nucleotides, the CDR3 is TGTGCCAGTAGTATGTCCCCGGCGGGGAACACTGAAGCTTTCTTT. Translated: CASSMSPAGNTEAFF.

CDR3 in amino acids: CSAEPGGGFSYEQYF. The CDR3 nucleotides are TGCAGTGCCGAGCCAGGGGGGGGATTCTCCTACGAGCAGTACTTC. V and J are TRBV20-1 and TRBJ2-7; D may correspond to TRBD1 or TRBD2 (7 bases each). This CDR3 has 15 residues. Trimming stripped 6 bases from V and 0 bases from J, with 18 bases between. The germline gives CDR1 DFQATT, CDR2 SNEGSKA (reference sequence).

As for this clonotype: The final CDR3 position lacks the conserved phenylalanine or tryptophan, pointing to a likely read error. The V call is TRBV12-3 or TRBV12-4, the J call TRBJ2-7, with D possibly being TRBD1 (6 bases). Trimming took 7 bases from V and 3 from J, leaving 10 bases between them. There are 12 residues in the CDR3. CDR3 loop: CASKDRYYEQYL. CDR3 DNA sequence: TGTGCCAGCAAGGACAGATACTACGAGCAGTACCTC.

This clonotype was found many times. The rearrangement joins TRBV7-6 to TRBJ1-4; D is possibly TRBD1 (6 bases). This CDR3 region has 12 residues. V gave up 5 bases and J gave up 13 bases, with 14 bases separating them. Germline-derived CDR1 and CDR2 are SGHVS and FNYEAQ. The CDR3 DNA sequence: TGTGCCAGCAGCCGAGACTCCAGGGGACTGTTTTTT. It codes for CASSRDSRGLFF.

The chain is built from TRBV12-3 or TRBV12-4 and TRBJ2-2, with 7 bases matching TRBD1. With 7 bases clipped from V and 7 bases from J, the junction kept 9 bases outside the gene matches. This CDR3 region has 14 residues. The CDR3 loop is CASTQPYRGGELFF. In DNA, the CDR3 is TGTGCCAGCACGCAGCCTTACAGGGGCGGGGAGCTGTTTTTT.

This clonotype was counted at least ten times. This chain uses TRBV28 with TRBJ2-5, with TRBD1 matching over 7 bases. Germline lookup yields CDR1 MDHEN and CDR2 SYDVKM. There are 13 residues in the CDR3. V shed 6 bases and J 1 base; nucleotides not matched to a gene: 2. CDR3 sequence (DNA): TGTGCCAGCAGCGACAGGGCCCAAGAGACCCAGTACTTC. It translates to CASSDRAQETQYF.

The chain links TRBV12-3 or TRBV12-4 to TRBJ2-1; 9 positions agree with TRBD1. Trimming cost V 6 bases and J 8 bases; bases outside gene matches: 8. This CDR3 is 14 amino acids long. The CDR3 reads CASSGTGLWDEQFF. In nucleotides, the CDR3 is TGTGCCAGCAGCGGGACAGGGCTTTGGGATGAGCAGTTCTTC.

The sample holds many counts of this clonotype. The CDR3 DNA sequence: TGTGCCAGCAGCTTCGAGGTGGGCATGAACACTGAAGCTTTCTTT. The encoded protein is CASSFEVGMNTEAFF. The chain has TRBV7-2 and TRBJ1-1; D call uncertain. The germline V and J ends were trimmed by 3 bases and 0 bases, with 11 bases remaining between them. Germline CDR1 and CDR2: SGHTA and FQGNSA. The CDR3 extends over 15 amino acids.

J is TRBJ2-7 and V is TRBV7-9, with a weak D call TRBD2 (5 bases). This CDR3 has 12 residues. Germline CDR1 is SEHNR and CDR2 is FQNEAQ (reference sequence). The V end was cut by 6 bases, the J end by 7 bases, with 13 bases between. The chain's CDR3 is CASSYFSGEQYF. The CDR3 DNA follows: TGTGCCAGCAGTTATTTTTCGGGGGAGCAGTACTTC.

The V gene is TRBV4-1, the J gene TRBJ2-7; no definite D call. The germline CDR1 and CDR2 sequences are MGHRA and YSYEKL. V was clipped by 0 bases and J by 2 bases, with 17 bases between them. The CDR3 loop spans 17 amino acids. CDR3 sequence (DNA): TGCGCCAGCAGCCAAGAATCCCCTAAATATGAAACCTACGAGCAGTACTTC. Its protein is CASSQESPKYETYEQYF.

The chain employs TRBV2 and TRBJ1-6; D is ambiguous. CDR1 is SNHLY, CDR2 FYNNEI, per germline. The V gene lost 7 bases and the J gene lost 0 bases, with 10 bases spanning the gap. CDR3 size: 15 residues. CDR3 sequence (DNA): TGTGCCAGCAAAAGTTCAAGCTCCTATAATTCACCCCTCCACTTT. It codes for CASKSSSSYNSPLHF.

This clonotype has just a few counts. This rearrangement joins TRBV7-6 to TRBJ1-1, with unresolved D. V was cut by 5 bases and J by 1 base, with 8 bases left in between. This CDR3 has 13 residues. The germline CDR1 and CDR2 sequences are SGHVS and FNYEAQ. Written as DNA, the CDR3 is TGTGCCAGCAGCCCCCTACAGAACACTGAAGCTTTCTTT. Its translation: CASSPLQNTEAFF.